A selection of T cell receptor beta chains follows, all from one sample in a study of neurological immune-mediated disorders. One entry per CDR3 protein results from TCRdb running MiXCR on the 5' RACE reads. The table has roughly 30,000 distinct CDR3 sequences, 6.6% seen once; the top ten hold around 8.5%. Sequenced sample: PBMCs. The receptors were sampled from a woman aged 50 to 65 in good health. Each CDR3 is given with its conserved first and last residue.

v_call,cdr3_aa
TRBV20-1,CSAKGTSGRALDTQYF
TRBV7-6,CASSRRGTPDNSPLHF
TRBV6-5,CASSSITGGRYEQYF
TRBV18,CASSPRGWVQYF
TRBV29-1,CSARAGLDFHEQYF
TRBV7-8,CASSPESRRDHNQPQHF
TRBV15,CATSREGSYEQYF
TRBV2,CASSEHGGGELFF
TRBV4-3,CASSQAGGVGTDTQYF
TRBV24-1,CATSAPGSNTGELFF
TRBV28,CASSLRLLSSYEQYF
TRBV25-1,CLSSDLQGNYNSPLHF
TRBV10-2,CASSNVASGRYNEQFF
TRBV20-1,CSATGTSYEQYF
TRBV12-3/TRBV12-4,CASSLLENTEAFF
TRBV29-1,CSVPRGYKRGNPNEQFF
TRBV5-1,CASSPQGVSYEQYF
TRBV7-9,CASSQDPQPQHF
TRBV5-1,CASSTLPQGTYEQYF
TRBV20-1,CSARAPFSGVANTGELFF
TRBV28,CASHRGTGELFF
TRBV2,CASSARDRSSYEQYF
TRBV5-8,CASSPTNRANNEQFF
TRBV10-1,CASSDPTGGGGTDTQYF
TRBV20-1,CSAVARYGYTF
TRBV28,CASSAGQGVYGYTF
TRBV20-1,CSALLQGHEQYF
TRBV5-1,CASSSRQGLNTEAFF
TRBV5-1,CASSWGGSGGQYNEQFF
TRBV3-1,CASSPRFGSSGANVLTF